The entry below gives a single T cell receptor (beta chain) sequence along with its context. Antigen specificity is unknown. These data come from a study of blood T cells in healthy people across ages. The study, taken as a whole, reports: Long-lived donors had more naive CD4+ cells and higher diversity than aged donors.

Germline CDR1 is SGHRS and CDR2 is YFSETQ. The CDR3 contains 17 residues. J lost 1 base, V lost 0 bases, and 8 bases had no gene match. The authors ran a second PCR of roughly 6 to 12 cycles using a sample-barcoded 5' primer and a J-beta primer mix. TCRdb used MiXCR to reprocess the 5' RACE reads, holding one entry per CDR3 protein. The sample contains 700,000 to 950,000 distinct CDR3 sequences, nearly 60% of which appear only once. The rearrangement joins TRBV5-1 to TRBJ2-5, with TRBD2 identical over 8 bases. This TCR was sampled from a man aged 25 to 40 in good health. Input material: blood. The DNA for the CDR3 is TGCGCCAGCAGCTTGGTGTATAGCGGGGACCGCCAAGAGACCCAGTACTTC. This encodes CASSLVYSGDRQETQYF.